This T cell receptor beta chain was observed in a study of blood T cell repertoires in COVID-19. Study as a whole: COVID-19 samples collected from the United States, Italy and Spain covered acute and convalescent phases. T cells, B-cell-depleted T cells, or PBMCs supplied cDNA or gDNA.

Deletions cut 3 bases from V and 5 bases from J, with 16 bases between. From germline, CDR1 is LGHNT and CDR2 FRNRAP. The CDR3 covers 15 residues. In the authors' workflow: The assay estimated nucleated cells by amplifying reference gene primers. Using immunoSEQ multiplex PCR, the repertoire was profiled, and TCRdb retains in-frame clones only, with some absent. From that table come the V and J calls and clone size; the DNA was used to work out D and trimming. The sample records 85,000 to 95,000 clones, 86% being singletons. Input material: peripheral blood. The chain employs TRBV12-5 and TRBJ2-5; the D gene is possibly TRBD2 (5 bases). The receptor was derived from a human donor in a cohort sampled during active COVID-19. CDR3 DNA: TGTGCTAGTGGTTTCGGTAGTGCGGGTAGGGAGACCCAGTACTTC. Residues: CASGFGSAGRETQYF.